This T cell receptor beta chain was profiled in a study of breast tumors, draining lymph nodes, adjacent tissues. Each CDR3 protein is one row after TCRdb ran MiXCR on the multiplex PCR reads. The sample yields approximately 7,600 distinct CDR3 sequences, nearly 75% seen once. The germline V gene encodes CDR1 ENHRY and CDR2 SYGVKD. This CDR3 contains 13 residues. The V segment lost 9 bases and the J segment 7 bases; nucleotides outside the gene matches: 3. Points on this clonotype: Because the CDR3 is missing its conserved closing phenylalanine or tryptophan, this is likely a read error.

The J gene is TRBJ1-6, the V gene TRBV10-3, with TRBD1 matching over 10 bases. The sequencing sample was made of tumor-adjacent breast tissue. The receptor was derived from a female donor with breast cancer. Some clones in this sample may be carry-over from other donors' samples. CDR3 region: CAIGTGENSPLHS. The DNA of the CDR3 is TGTGCCATAGGGACAGGGGAAAATTCACCCCTCCACTCT.